This TCR beta chain was recorded in a study of blood T cell repertoires in COVID-19. For the study at large: Acute and convalescent COVID-19 specimens originated in the United States, Italy and Spain. Sources were T cells, B-cell-depleted T cells, or PBMCs; the material itself was cDNA or gDNA.

In the original workflow: Researchers report that nucleated cell counts were estimated from reference gene primer amplification. TCRdb keeps only in-frame clones here, not all; method: immunoSEQ multiplex PCR. Clone size and the V and J calls come from that table; the DNA yielded D and trimming. Among around 380,000 clones listed, 81% were seen once. Germline CDR1 MDHEN, CDR2 SYDVKM. Trimming took off 7 bases at V and 1 base at J, with 7 bases between the two ends. The CDR3 contains 12 residues. The clonotype was recovered from a human donor with acute or convalescent COVID-19. The donor label of this sample is uncertain. This rearrangement joins TRBV28 to TRBJ1-1; no definite D call. Material for sequencing was peripheral blood. The chain's CDR3 is CASKAANTEAFF. The CDR3 coding sequence is TGTGCCAGCAAGGCGGCGAACACTGAAGCTTTCTTT.